The rows below give T cell receptor beta chains drawn from one sample of a study of Graves' ophthalmopathy and Graves' hyperthyroidism. One entry per CDR3 protein results from TCRdb running MiXCR on the multiplex PCR reads. This table holds around 590,000 distinct CDR3 sequences, just under 40% found once. The source material was peripheral blood or thyroid tissue (not recorded which). The receptors derive from an adult man with Graves' hyperthyroidism. The CDR3 runs from the conserved cysteine through the conserved F or W. D genes are given only for firm matches. A clone size is listed for some rows: how often the clone was seen (once, few, many), or a class if it is expanded.

- many TRBJ1-5 12 TRBV2 CASQDSNQPQHF TGTGCCAGCCAGGATAGCAATCAGCCCCAGCATTTT
- many TRBJ1-2 14 TRBV27 CASSLLAGNYGYTF TGTGCCAGCAGTTTATTAGCTGGGAACTATGGCTACACCTTC
- once TRBJ1-4 13 TRBV7-3 CASSSTPGRGLFF TGTGCCAGCAGCTCCACTCCGGGGAGAGGGCTGTTTTTT
- - TRBJ2-5 12 TRBV7-3 CASSPLGQTQYF TGTGCCAGCAGCCCTCTGGGACAGACCCAGTACTTC
- - TRBJ1-5 13 TRBV2 CATSDPGFQPQHF TGTGCCACCAGTGACCCCGGGTTTCAGCCCCAGCATTTT
- - TRBJ1-2 11 TRBV7-9 CASSPETGYTF TGTGCCAGCAGCCCAGAGACAGGCTACACCTTC
- many TRBJ1-1 16 TRBV2 CASTLRAGPVNTEAFF TGTGCCAGCACCCTCCGAGCCGGCCCAGTGAACACTGAAGCTTTCTTT
TRBD2 - TRBJ2-5 15 TRBV20-1 CSANRLAQDQETQYF TGCAGTGCTAATAGACTAGCGCAGGACCAAGAGACCCAGTACTTC
- few TRBJ2-4 12 TRBV29-1 CSTMGLRNIQYF TGCAGCACCATGGGGTTAAGAAACATTCAGTACTTC
TRBD1 many TRBJ1-3 17 TRBV5-1 CASSSLDRGDSGNTIYF TGCGCCAGCAGCTCGTTGGACAGGGGCGACTCTGGAAACACCATATATTTT
- many TRBJ1-4 13 TRBV5-1 CASSSIYAEKLFF TGCGCCAGCAGCTCGATTTATGCCGAAAAACTGTTTTTT
- - TRBJ1-5 15 TRBV7-8 CASSLAREGRQPQHF TGTGCCAGCAGCTTGGCAAGGGAAGGGCGTCAGCCCCAGCATTTT
- many TRBJ1-3 15 TRBV9 CASSVAGGFGNTIYF TGTGCCAGCAGCGTAGCTGGGGGCTTCGGAAACACCATATATTTT
- - TRBJ1-4 16 TRBV7-9 CASSSGGWATNEKLFF TGTGCCAGCAGCTCCGGCGGGTGGGCAACTAATGAAAAACTGTTTTTT
- - TRBJ1-2 15 TRBV7-9 CASSFRDTINYGYTF TGTGCCAGCAGCTTCCGGGACACCATTAACTATGGCTACACCTTC
- many TRBJ2-6 18 TRBV6-6 CASSHDEGYASGANVLTF TGTGCCAGCAGCCACGACGAGGGCTACGCTTCTGGGGCCAACGTCCTGACTTTC
- - TRBJ2-1 13 TRBV2 CASSDRMRGEQFF TGTGCCAGCAGTGACAGGATGAGGGGAGAGCAGTTCTTC
- - TRBJ1-1 17 TRBV29-1 CSVFGASGGGDYNEAFF TGCAGCGTTTTTGGGGCCTCGGGGGGAGGGGACTACAATGAAGCTTTCTTT
TRBD1 - TRBJ2-3 15 TRBV2 CAGSDIRGLTDTQYF TGTGCCGGCAGTGATATCAGGGGGCTCACAGATACGCAGTATTTT
- many TRBJ1-1 11 TRBV5-4 CASSLNYEAFF TGTGCCAGCAGCCTAAACTATGAAGCTTTCTTT
TRBD1 many TRBJ1-1 15 TRBV2 CASSEVTGGNTEAFF TGTGCCAGCAGTGAGGTTACAGGGGGAAATACTGAAGCTTTCTTT
TRBD1 many TRBJ2-2 14 TRBV29-1 CSVTGGGNTGELFF TGCAGCGTTACAGGGGGCGGAAACACCGGGGAGCTGTTTTTT
- - TRBJ2-7 11 TRBV24-1 CATSSGGEQYF TGTGCCACCAGTTCCGGGGGAGAGCAGTACTTC
TRBD2 many TRBJ2-7 13 TRBV13 CASSPSGYYEQYF TGTGCCAGCAGCCCTAGCGGCTACTACGAGCAGTACTTC
TRBD1 - TRBJ1-2 14 TRBV24-1 CVTGDGDRDYGYTF TGTGTCACCGGTGACGGGGACAGGGACTATGGCTACACCTTC
- - TRBJ2-7 13 TRBV2 CASKAEPYNEQYF TGTGCCAGCAAAGCGGAACCCTACAATGAGCAGTACTTC
TRBD1 - TRBJ2-3 16 TRBV25-1 CASTHWTGGMTDTQYF TGTGCCAGCACCCACTGGACAGGGGGCATGACAGATACGCAGTATTTT
- many TRBJ1-2 17 TRBV19 CASSIPALGRGVYGYTF TGTGCCAGTAGTATCCCCGCCCTGGGCCGAGGCGTCTATGGCTACACCTTC
- many TRBJ1-2 12 TRBV28 CATTASNYGYTF TGTGCCACCACGGCCTCTAACTATGGCTACACCTTC
TRBD2 few TRBJ2-3 17 TRBV20-1 CSARDSRPSGSTDTQYF TGCAGTGCTAGAGATAGCCGGCCTAGCGGGAGCACAGATACGCAGTATTTT
TRBD1 once TRBJ1-5 14 TRBV7-4 CASNPGGGNQPQHF TGTGCCAGCAACCCAGGGGGGGGCAATCAGCCCCAGCATTTT
TRBD1 many TRBJ1-3 15 TRBV2 CASSEGQGPGNTIYF TGTGCCAGCAGTGAAGGACAGGGACCTGGAAACACCATATATTTT
- - TRBJ1-4 13 TRBV4-1 CANSPPAGEKLFF TGCGCCAACAGCCCCCCGGCGGGTGAAAAACTGTTTTTT
- many TRBJ1-5 15 TRBV2 CASSEAGGINQPQHF TGTGCCAGCAGTGAGGCCGGCGGGATCAATCAGCCCCAGCATTTT
TRBD2 - TRBJ2-7 12 TRBV29-1 CTLAGGPYEQYF TGCACCTTAGCGGGGGGGCCGTACGAGCAGTACTTC